The TCR beta chain described here comes from a study of T cell responses to AZD1222 COVID-19 vaccine. With 5 bases removed from V and 0 bases from J, the gap between germline ends came to 17 bases. The CDR3 is made up of 16 amino acids. Per germline, CDR1 SGHAT and CDR2 FQNNGV. Whole-study findings and limits: Donors skewed white British and female; clonal diversity was possibly underestimated.

A note on this clone: Its antigen remains unidentified.

The data were produced by immunoSEQ multiplex PCR, yet TCRdb's version contains in-frame clones alone and is incomplete. The sample has tens of thousands of clones, approximately 85% seen once. This TCR was recovered from an adult in good health. The sample consisted of peripheral blood, taken on day 0 of AZD1222 vaccination. The chain recombines TRBV11-2 with TRBJ2-7, with a weak D call TRBD2 (6 bases). DNA of the CDR3: TGTGCCAGCAGCCCGGGACTTAGCGCCTCCTCCTACGAGCAGTACTTC. As protein: CASSPGLSASSYEQYF.